This TCR beta chain originates from a study of CD8 T cells in ankylosing spondylitis. Study outcomes and limitations: A subset of motif variants has previously been described in the synovial fluid and blood of reactive arthritis.

On this clonotype: The antigen is not known.

TCRdb fed the 5' RACE reads into MiXCR, producing one record per CDR3 protein. The table records 50,000 to 70,000 distinct CDR3 sequences, roughly 6.2% of them present only once. V lost 4 bases and J lost 6, with 17 bases in between. The CDR3 covers 15 residues. The germline CDR1 and CDR2 sequences are SGHTA and FQGTGA. The sequencing sample was made of synovial fluid, either unsorted or a sorted T cell fraction (not recorded which). This clonotype was obtained from a male donor with ankylosing spondylitis. The chain carries TRBV7-3 and TRBJ2-3, with D possibly TRBD2 on 6 matching bases. CDR3 coding DNA: TGTGCCAGCAGCTCGCGCGGGACTCCCAGGGATACGCAGTATTTT. It yields the protein CASSSRGTPRDTQYF.